What follows are 7 T cell receptor beta chains derived from one specimen sequenced in a study of blood T cell repertoires in COVID-19. Sequencing was performed with immunoSEQ multiplex PCR; in TCRdb, only in-frame clones are kept and a portion is missing. The sample has about 240,000 clones, 82% seen once. The specimen was peripheral blood. Receptors originate from a woman aged 60-75 years with active or convalescent COVID-19.

The rearrangement joins TRBV4-3 to TRBJ2-1; a possible D gene is TRBD2 (5 bases). The CDR3 has 14 amino acids. The germline V gene has CDR1 LGHNA and CDR2 YSLEER. Trimming removed 4 bases at V and 5 bases at J, with 12 bases between. In DNA form, the CDR3 reads TGCGCCAGCAGCCCCTCACGAGGGAACAATGAGCAGTTCTTC. Protein sequence: CASSPSRGNNEQFF.

The V and J genes are TRBV6-6 and TRBJ2-1, with 8 positions matching TRBD2. The CDR3 totals 16 residues. From germline, CDR1 is MNHNY and CDR2 SVGAGI (reference sequence). V gave up 2 bases and J gave up 5 bases; unmatched junction bases: 8. In DNA, the CDR3 is TGTGCCAGCAGTTACGCCGGGAGGGGCGCACACAATGAGCAGTTCTTC. This gives the protein CASSYAGRGAHNEQFF.

This sequence joins TRBV3-1 (or the pseudogene TRBV3-2) and TRBJ1-6; 9 nucleotides agree with TRBD1. The trim removed 1 base at V and 8 bases at J, leaving 6 bases unmatched. The CDR3 totals 16 residues. CDR1 is LGHDT, CDR2 YNNKEL, per germline (reference sequence). The CDR3 nucleotides read TGTGCCAGCAGCCAAGTCGGGACAGGGTGGGATTCACCCCTCCACTTT. Its translation: CASSQVGTGWDSPLHF.

The J gene is TRBJ2-3, the V gene TRBV27; TRBD2 is a possible D gene (6 bases). Trimming left V 4 bases short and J 6 bases short, with 17 bases between. Per the germline V gene, CDR1 is MNHEY and CDR2 is SMNVEV (reference sequence). The CDR3 is 15 residues long. CDR3 region: CASSSPGGGGDTQYF. DNA for the CDR3: TGTGCCAGCAGTTCGCCCGGCGGTGGGGGGGATACGCAGTATTTT.

This CDR3 reads CATSRELVYGQGPSGYTF. For the CDR3, the DNA is TGTGCCACCAGCAGAGAATTGGTTTACGGACAGGGGCCTAGTGGCTACACCTTC. This chain joins TRBV15 and TRBJ1-2; 9 nucleotides agree with TRBD1. CDR3 length: 18 residues. From germline, CDR1 is LNHNV and CDR2 YYDKDF (reference sequence). J lost 7 bases, V lost 0 bases, and 15 bases had no gene match.

This sequence joins TRBV10-3 and TRBJ2-7, with D unresolved. V lost 8 bases and J lost 2, with 7 bases in between. The germline V gene has CDR1 ENHRY and CDR2 SYGVKD. The CDR3 totals 11 residues. In DNA form, the CDR3 reads TGTGCCATCGGGCGAACCTACGAGCAGTACTTC. It translates to CAIGRTYEQYF.

V gene TRBV5-1 combines with J gene TRBJ2-3; 13 positions agree with TRBD2. Germline V lookup: CDR1 SGHRS, CDR2 YFSETQ. CDR3 length equals 18 residues. Trimming took 4 bases from V and 4 from J; bases not matched to a gene: 12. The DNA for the CDR3 is TGCGCCAGCAGCGTCGGACTAGCGGGGGCCGCAAGGGCAGATACGCAGTATTTT. Protein: CASSVGLAGAARADTQYF.